The 9 T cell receptor beta chains given below trace back to one sample, sequenced in a study of shared clonotypes between healthy human individuals. It was CD45RO-negative cells, positively selected for CCR7, that made up naive CD8 cells, with terminally differentiated effector memory CD45RA+ cells excluded. Assay: immunoSEQ multiplex PCR; the TCRdb copy retains only in-frame clones and omits some. The data contain some 800,000 clones, 80% to 95% of them singletons. Sequences were obtained from naive CD8+ T cells sorted from blood. These receptors all come from a young man in good health.

The V call is TRBV2, the J call TRBJ2-3; 10 bases are a match to TRBD1. The germline gives CDR1 SNHLY, CDR2 FYNNEI. Trimming at V came to 7 bases and at J to 5 bases, leaving 9 bases not matched to a gene. CDR3 length: 15 amino acids. CDR3: CASILWTGGRDTQYF. The CDR3 DNA is TGTGCCAGCATCTTGTGGACAGGGGGAAGAGATACGCAGTATTTT. Supplemented by reference TRBV2 and TRBJ2-3, the full variable domain reads EPEVTQTPSHQVTQMGQEVILRCVPISNHLYFYWYRQILGQKVEFLVSFYNNEISEKSEIFDDQFSVERPDGSNFTLKIRSTKLEDSAMYFCASILWTGGRDTQYFGPGTRLTVL.

The V call is TRBV19, the J call TRBJ2-2, with 9 bases identical to TRBD2. The V gene's germline CDR1 is LNHDA and CDR2 SQIVND (reference sequence). With V trimmed by 3 bases and J by 3 bases, 14 bases remained unmatched. This CDR3 contains 19 residues. This CDR3 reads CASSISNIAGARYTGELFF. In DNA, the CDR3 is TGTGCCAGTAGTATCTCCAACATAGCGGGGGCGCGATACACCGGGGAGCTGTTTTTT.

The chain is built from TRBV2 and TRBJ2-3; tentative D call: TRBD2 (6 bases). Germline V CDR1 and CDR2: SNHLY, FYNNEI. Trimming removed 6 bases from V and 2 bases from J, with 15 bases in between. This CDR3 region has 15 residues. The CDR3, as DNA: TGTGCCAGCAGGGACTACCAGACAAACACAGATACGCAGTATTTT. This gives the protein CASRDYQTNTDTQYF.

This chain joins TRBV28 and TRBJ1-2; the D is unclear. Germline loops: CDR1 MDHEN, CDR2 SYDVKM. Trimming took 3 bases from V and 6 from J, leaving 17 bases between them. The CDR3 has 15 amino acids. The CDR3 nucleotides are TGTGCCAGCAGTTTTGTGCCGGGGATCTATGATGGCTACACCTTC. This encodes CASSFVPGIYDGYTF.

This rearrangement joins TRBV6-5 to TRBJ2-1, with unresolved D. The ends were cut back, 5 bases at V and 2 bases at J, with 13 bases in the middle. There are 15 residues in the CDR3. Per the germline V gene, CDR1 is MNHEY and CDR2 is SVGAGI. CDR3 sequence: CASSHAVGPYNEQFF. CDR3 nucleotide sequence: TGTGCCAGCAGTCACGCAGTCGGTCCCTACAATGAGCAGTTCTTC.

The chain carries TRBV7-9 and TRBJ1-2, with TRBD1 identical over 7 bases. Germline V gene lookup returns CDR1 SEHNR and CDR2 FQNEAQ (reference sequence). The J segment lost 0 bases and the V segment lost 3 bases, leaving 1 base of the junction unmatched. This CDR3 has 14 residues. CDR3 amino acids: CASSLGTANYGYTF. As DNA, the CDR3 is TGTGCCAGCAGCTTGGGGACAGCTAACTATGGCTACACCTTC.

V gene TRBV5-1 combines with J gene TRBJ1-5; tentative D call: TRBD1 (5 bases). The CDR3 is 15 amino acids. Trimming left V 5 bases short and J 1 base short, with 13 bases between. Germline V gene sequence: CDR1 SGHRS, CDR2 YFSETQ. The CDR3 DNA reads TGCGCCAGCAGTCCAGGGTGGGGGAGCAATCAGCCCCAGCATTTT. Protein: CASSPGWGSNQPQHF.

The chain combines TRBV15 with TRBJ1-1; TRBD1 is a possible D gene (6 bases). The germline gives CDR1 LNHNV, CDR2 YYDKDF (reference sequence). The CDR3 sequence is 12 residues long. Trimming cost V 1 base and J 8 bases, with 8 bases left between them. CDR3 amino acids: CATSRAGTEAFF. The CDR3 nucleotides read TGTGCCACCAGCAGAGCCGGGACAGAAGCTTTCTTT.

CDR3 loop: CASSDFAGVADTQYF. DNA for the CDR3: TGTGCCAGCAGTGACTTTGCGGGAGTTGCCGATACGCAGTATTTT. The chain couples TRBV6-1 to TRBJ2-3; 7 bases align to TRBD2. V shed 3 bases and J 6 bases; nucleotides not matched to a gene: 9. Germline CDR1 reads MNHNS; CDR2 reads SASEGT. The CDR3 is made up of 15 amino acids.